The rows below give T cell receptor beta chains drawn from one sample of a study of T-cell reconstitution after alpha-beta-depleted transplantation in children. TCRdb processed the PCR reads anew with MiXCR; each CDR3 protein has one entry. The sample consists of 6,000 or so distinct CDR3 sequences, under 15% of them appearing once. Sequenced here: PBMCs, sampled before TCRalphabeta/CD19-depleted stem cell transplant. The receptors come from a boy aged 5-17 years with acute lymphoblastic leukemia, due to receive a stem cell transplant. The CDR3 runs from the conserved cysteine through the conserved F or W. D genes are given only for firm matches. Clone size, where shown, is once, few, many, or a class for clones that have expanded.

TRBD1,TRBV13,medium-sized,TRBJ1-2,15,CASSLGRQGAVGYTF,TGTGCCAGCAGCTTAGGTCGTCAGGGGGCTGTAGGCTACACCTTC
-,TRBV18,medium-sized,TRBJ2-7,12,CASSPYSYEQYF,TGTGCCAGCTCACCCTACTCGTACGAGCAGTACTTC
-,TRBV13,medium-sized,TRBJ1-2,15,CASSPGLEAAYGYTF,TGTGCCAGCAGCCCAGGTTTGGAGGCAGCTTATGGCTACACCTTC
TRBD2,TRBV6-1,medium-sized,TRBJ2-4,13,CATRREAKNIQYF,TGTGCCACCAGGCGGGAGGCCAAAAACATTCAGTACTTC
-,TRBV28,medium-sized,TRBJ2-1,15,CASSLNSVTHNEQFF,TGTGCCAGCAGTTTAAACTCCGTAACCCACAATGAGCAGTTCTTC
-,TRBV5-5,medium-sized,TRBJ1-3,16,CASSLVPQISGNTIYF,TGTGCCAGCAGCTTGGTCCCTCAGATATCTGGAAACACCATATATTTT
-,TRBV7-9,medium-sized,TRBJ2-3,12,CASSTSGDTQYF,TGTGCCAGCAGCACCAGTGGAGATACGCAGTATTTT
-,TRBV27,-,TRBJ2-1,19,CASSLVGYGATSSYNKQFF,TGTGCCAGCAGTTTAGTAGGCTACGGCGCAACAAGCTCCTACAATAAGCAGTTCTTC
TRBD1,TRBV12-3/TRBV12-4,medium-sized,TRBJ1-1,14,CASSLSDRGTEAFF,TGTGCCAGCAGCCTTTCCGACAGGGGCACTGAAGCTTTCTTT
TRBD1,TRBV19,-,TRBJ1-2,14,CASSTDRGPYGYTF,TGTGCCAGTAGTACCGACAGGGGACCCTATGGCTACACCTTC
-,TRBV5-6,medium-sized,TRBJ2-2,14,CASSLGANTGELFF,TGTGCCAGCAGCTTGGGGGCGAACACCGGGGAGCTGTTTTTT
TRBD2,TRBV7-9,many,TRBJ2-1,17,CASSLGVRWDYHNEQFF,TGTGCCAGCAGCCTAGGTGTCAGGTGGGACTACCACAATGAGCAGTTCTTC
TRBD2,TRBV20-1,-,TRBJ2-5,16,CSASPPGLGLGETQYF,TGCAGTGCTAGTCCCCCGGGACTAGGGCTTGGAGAGACCCAGTACTTC
-,TRBV5-1,medium-sized,TRBJ2-3,15,CASSLQWWDTDTQYF,TGCGCCAGCAGCCTACAATGGTGGGACACAGATACGCAGTATTTT
TRBD2,TRBV5-1,-,TRBJ2-3,15,CTSRYGEGLTDTQYF,TGCACCAGCAGATACGGGGAGGGTCTCACAGATACGCAATATTTT
-,TRBV5-5,-,TRBJ1-5,14,CASSLAGANQPQHF,TGTGCCAGCAGCTTGGCAGGGGCAAATCAGCCCCAGCATTTT
-,TRBV27,medium-sized,TRBJ2-5,12,CASSGREETQYF,TGTGCCAGTTCGGGAAGAGAGGAGACCCAGTACTTC
TRBD2,TRBV4-1,many,TRBJ2-2,16,CASSQGLAANTGELFF,TGCGCCAGCAGCCAAGGTCTAGCGGCAAACACCGGGGAGCTGTTTTTT
TRBD1,TRBV18,once,TRBJ2-1,15,CASSPRDRGPNEQFF,TGTGCCAGCTCACCAAGGGACAGGGGCCCCAATGAGCAGTTCTTC
TRBD2,TRBV4-1,-,TRBJ2-1,16,CASSQDGGSGNNEQFF,TGCGCCAGCAGCCAAGATGGGGGTAGCGGGAACAATGAGCAGTTCTTC
TRBD1,TRBV16,medium-sized,TRBJ1-2,16,CASSQSEGGQAVGYTF,TGTGCCAGCAGCCAATCCGAGGGAGGACAGGCGGTTGGCTACACCTTC
TRBD2,TRBV5-5,medium-sized,TRBJ2-7,16,CASSGGGSGLVSEQYF,TGTGCCAGCAGCGGGGGGGGCTCGGGACTAGTGAGCGAGCAGTACTTC
-,TRBV7-9,medium-sized,TRBJ2-3,15,CASSLVASPTDTQYF,TGTGCCAGCAGCTTAGTGGCTAGCCCCACAGATACGCAGTATTTT
TRBD2,TRBV5-1,medium-sized,TRBJ2-3,15,CASSLSSGVTDTQYF,TGCGCCAGCAGCTTGAGTAGCGGGGTAACAGATACGCAGTATTTT
-,TRBV24-1,medium-sized,TRBJ2-3,12,CATSEGTDTQYF,TGTGCCACCAGTGAAGGGACAGATACGCAGTATTTT
-,TRBV4-1,medium-sized,TRBJ1-4,15,CASSQTVTLNEKLFF,TGCGCCAGCAGCCAGACTGTGACCCTCAATGAAAAACTGTTTTTT
TRBD2,TRBV4-2,-,TRBJ2-1,17,CARSLGPGTSAYNEQFF,TGTGCCAGGAGCCTCGGGCCCGGGACTAGCGCCTACAATGAGCAGTTCTTC
TRBD1,TRBV7-2,medium-sized,TRBJ1-2,17,CASSLALSAGQGSGYTF,TGTGCCAGCAGCTTAGCGCTCAGTGCCGGACAGGGGTCTGGCTACACCTTC
-,TRBV24-1,-,TRBJ2-3,15,CATSDPGTRIDTQYF,TGTGCCACCAGTGATCCTGGGACACGCATAGATACGCAGTATTTT
TRBD2,TRBV4-3,medium-sized,TRBJ2-3,19,CASSHPRTSGSPYTDTQYF,TGCGCCAGCAGCCATCCACGGACTAGCGGGAGTCCGTACACAGATACGCAGTATTTT
-,TRBV5-6,medium-sized,TRBJ1-1,16,CASSLPRSGMNTEAFF,TGTGCCAGCAGCTTACCGCGTAGCGGTATGAACACTGAAGCTTTCTTT
-,TRBV21-1,many,TRBJ2-7,19,CASSIWDRGPTIALYEQYF,TGTGCCAGCAGCATCTGGGACAGGGGGCCGACAATTGCCCTCTACGAGCAGTACTTC
-,TRBV4-1,medium-sized,TRBJ2-7,15,CASSQEMLDSYEQYF,TGCGCCAGCAGCCAAGAGATGCTAGACTCCTACGAGCAGTACTTC
TRBD2,TRBV7-2,medium-sized,TRBJ2-1,16,CASSRGGTSGNNEQFF,TGTGCCAGCAGCCGCGGGGGGACTAGCGGTAACAATGAGCAGTTCTTC
TRBD1,TRBV20-1,medium-sized,TRBJ1-2,14,CSALLTGGDYGYTF,TGCAGTGCTCTCCTGACAGGGGGCGACTATGGCTACACCTTC
-,TRBV12-3/TRBV12-4,medium-sized,TRBJ1-4,15,CASSPTGLRGGKLFF,TGTGCCAGCAGTCCAACCGGTCTCCGGGGTGGAAAACTGTTTTTT
TRBD2,TRBV29-1,medium-sized,TRBJ2-2,14,CSVEWGGGTGELFF,TGCAGCGTTGAATGGGGGGGGGGCACCGGGGAGCTGTTTTTT
TRBD2,TRBV19,-,TRBJ2-7,15,CASSQPGLAVPEQYF,TGTGCCAGTAGCCAGCCGGGACTAGCGGTTCCCGAGCAGTACTTC
TRBD1,TRBV6-1,medium-sized,TRBJ2-7,13,CASRMQGAGEQYF,TGTGCCAGCAGGATGCAGGGGGCGGGAGAGCAGTACTTC
TRBD2,TRBV2,medium-sized,TRBJ2-5,14,CASSEVAGAETQYF,TGTGCCAGCAGTGAGGTAGCGGGAGCAGAGACCCAGTACTTC
-,TRBV15,many,TRBJ1-1,14,CATSKPEQNTEAFF,TGTGCCACCAGCAAGCCGGAGCAAAACACTGAAGCTTTCTTT
-,TRBV12-3/TRBV12-4,many,TRBJ1-4,14,CASSPDNWSEKLFF,TGTGCCAGCAGCCCGGACAATTGGAGTGAAAAACTGTTTTTT
-,TRBV11-2,medium-sized,TRBJ2-1,13,CASSLAGVNEQFF,TGTGCCAGCAGCTTAGCGGGAGTCAATGAGCAGTTCTTC
-,TRBV7-6,once,TRBJ1-1,14,CASSLVEGGTETFF,TGTGCCAGCAGCTTAGTCGAGGGTGGCACTGAAACTTTCTTT
-,TRBV29-1,medium-sized,TRBJ1-3,15,CSVLGTVKGGNTIYF,TGCAGCGTTCTAGGGACCGTTAAGGGTGGAAACACCATATATTTT
-,TRBV7-9,medium-sized,TRBJ1-3,14,CASGDSDSGNTIYF,TGTGCCAGCGGCGACAGCGACTCTGGAAACACCATATATTTT
-,TRBV7-2,many,TRBJ1-6,15,CASSLGGVGNSPLHF,TGTGCCAGCAGCTTAGGGGGAGTGGGGAATTCACCCCTCCACTTT
-,TRBV11-2,medium-sized,TRBJ1-2,15,CASSPQEGGSYGYTF,TGTGCCAGCAGCCCCCAGGAAGGGGGGAGCTATGGCTACACCTTC
TRBD2,TRBV28,medium-sized,TRBJ2-3,19,CASKKNAFLSGRGTDTQYF,TGTGCCAGCAAAAAAAACGCCTTCCTTAGCGGGAGGGGCACAGATACGCAGTATTTT
TRBD1,TRBV28,medium-sized,TRBJ2-5,14,CASRQTTGGKTQYF,TGTGCCAGCAGGCAAACGACAGGGGGAAAGACCCAGTACTTC
-,TRBV28,medium-sized,TRBJ2-3,14,CASSLRGTSLTQYF,TGTGCCAGCAGTTTACGCGGGACCAGCCTTACGCAGTATTTT
-,TRBV6-5,medium-sized,TRBJ2-2,14,CASSYLSPTGELFF,TGTGCCAGCAGTTACTTGTCCCCTACCGGGGAGCTGTTTTTT
-,TRBV10-2,-,TRBJ2-1,13,CAAFDSPYNEQFF,TGCGCCGCATTCGACTCCCCCTACAATGAGCAGTTCTTC
-,TRBV5-1,-,TRBJ2-7,12,CASSLDYYEQYF,TGCGCTAGCAGTTTGGACTACTACGAGCAGTACTTC
-,TRBV2,-,TRBJ2-1,12,CTSNLAGDEQFF,TGTACCAGCAACCTAGCTGGGGACGAGCAGTTCTTC
-,TRBV5-6,medium-sized,TRBJ2-1,14,CASSFGGVDSEQFF,TGTGCCAGCAGCTTTGGCGGGGTTGACAGTGAGCAGTTCTTC
-,TRBV5-4,medium-sized,TRBJ2-2,16,CASSSRTYPGTGELFF,TGTGCCAGCAGCTCCCGGACATACCCGGGGACCGGGGAGCTGTTTTTT
-,TRBV11-2,many,TRBJ2-1,14,CASSLVALAGEQFF,TGTGCCAGCAGCTTAGTGGCGCTAGCTGGGGAGCAGTTCTTC